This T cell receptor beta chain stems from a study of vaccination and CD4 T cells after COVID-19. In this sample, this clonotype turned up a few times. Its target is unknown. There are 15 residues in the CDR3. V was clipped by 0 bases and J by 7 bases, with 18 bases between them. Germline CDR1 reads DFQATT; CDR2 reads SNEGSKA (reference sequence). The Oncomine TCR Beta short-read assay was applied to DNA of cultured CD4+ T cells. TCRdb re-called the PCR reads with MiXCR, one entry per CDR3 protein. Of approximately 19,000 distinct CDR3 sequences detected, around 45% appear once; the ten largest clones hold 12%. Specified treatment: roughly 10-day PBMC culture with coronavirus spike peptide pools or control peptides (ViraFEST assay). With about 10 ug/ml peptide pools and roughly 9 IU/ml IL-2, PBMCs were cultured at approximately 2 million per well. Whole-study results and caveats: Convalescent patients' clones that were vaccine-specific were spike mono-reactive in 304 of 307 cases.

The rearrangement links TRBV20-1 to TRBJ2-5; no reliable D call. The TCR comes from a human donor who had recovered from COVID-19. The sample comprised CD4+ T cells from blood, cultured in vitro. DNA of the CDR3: TGCAGTGCTAGAGATCCCACCGCTCCGAGAGGGACCCAGTACTTC. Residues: CSARDPTAPRGTQYF.